Following are 32 T cell receptor beta chains from one sample sequenced in a study of cytomegalovirus exposure and HLA in healthy donors. PCR amplification relied on 60 Vbeta primers (plus 13 Jbeta primers). The method was immunoSEQ multiplex PCR; TCRdb's version includes in-frame clones alone and lacks a portion of them. In the table there are 150,000 to 200,000 clones, roughly 72% of which are singletons. Sequencing was carried out using PBMCs. The receptors shown here come from a man aged 25 to 40 in good health and CMV-seronegative.

This chain uses TRBV28 with TRBJ2-1; D is perhaps TRBD1 (5 bases). Germline lookup yields CDR1 MDHEN and CDR2 SYDVKM. This CDR3 region has 15 residues. V shed 7 bases and J shed 6 bases, with 19 bases lying between them. CDR3 sequence: CASNANTDIGNEQFF. CDR3 nucleotide sequence: TGTGCCAGCAACGCTAATACGGACATCGGCAATGAGCAGTTCTTC.

The CDR3 loop is CASRAPGTGAHEQYF. DNA for the CDR3: TGTGCCAGCAGGGCCCCCGGGACAGGGGCCCACGAGCAGTACTTC. The chain employs TRBV11-1 and TRBJ2-7; 10 bases are shared with TRBD1. The V segment lost 6 bases and the J segment 5 bases; nucleotides outside the gene matches: 10. The CDR3 is made up of 15 amino acids. Germline CDR1 SGHAT, CDR2 FQDESV (reference sequence).

J is TRBJ2-7 and V is TRBV11-2; TRBD2 might be the D (5 bases). With 3 bases removed from V and 2 bases from J, the gap between germline ends came to 14 bases. Germline V gene sequence: CDR1 SGHAT, CDR2 FQNNGV. The CDR3 is 15 residues long. CDR3 protein: CASSFSEGLTYEQYF. DNA for the CDR3: TGTGCCAGCAGCTTCTCCGAGGGCCTTACCTACGAGCAGTACTTC.

The V gene is TRBV6-1, the J gene TRBJ1-1; perhaps TRBD1 as D (6 bases). CDR3 size: 14 residues. V was trimmed by 6 bases and J by 0 bases, leaving 11 bases between them. CDR1 and CDR2 (germline): MNHNS, SASEGT. CDR3 in amino acids: CASSTGLVNTEAFF. The CDR3 bases are TGTGCCAGCAGCACAGGGTTGGTGAACACTGAAGCTTTCTTT.

This clone came up once. Written as DNA, the CDR3 is TGCAGTGCTGACGGACAGTATGGCTACACCTTC. Protein product: CSADGQYGYTF. V usage is TRBV20-1 and J usage is TRBJ1-2; weak D call: TRBD1 (6 bases). The CDR3 has 11 amino acids. Trimming removed 5 bases at V and 5 bases at J, with 9 bases between. Germline V gene lookup returns CDR1 DFQATT and CDR2 SNEGSKA (reference sequence).

As for this clone: A junction boundary mismatches the germline segment, possibly from a read error. The V call is TRBV4-2, the J call TRBJ1-3, with 8 nucleotides matching TRBD1. Per germline, CDR1 LGHNA and CDR2 YNFKEQ. This CDR3 has 17 amino acids. In nucleotides, the CDR3 is TGTGCCAGCAGCCAAGATTTAGGACAGGGCTCTGGAACCACCATATATTTT. Protein sequence: CASSQDLGQGSGTTIYF.

The gene calls are TRBV7-9 and TRBJ2-1; D is ambiguous. The germline V and J ends were trimmed by 5 bases and 1 base, with 12 bases remaining between them. CDR3 size: 15 residues. Per germline, CDR1 SEHNR and CDR2 FQNEAQ (reference sequence). As DNA, the CDR3 is TGTGCCAGCAGCACAGCATATAGGTCCTACAATGAGCAGTTCTTC. It is translated as CASSTAYRSYNEQFF.

This chain links TRBV19 with TRBJ2-3, with D perhaps matching TRBD1 (5 bases). CDR1 is LNHDA, CDR2 SQIVND, per germline (reference sequence). The V end lost 6 bases, the J end lost 4 bases, and 20 bases lay between the germline ends. The CDR3 totals 16 residues. CDR3 DNA sequence: TGTGCCAGTAGGAACCATGGCCAGGGTGGGGCAGATACGCAGTATTTT. Residues: CASRNHGQGGADTQYF.

This chain links TRBV9 with TRBJ2-2; TRBD1 might be the D (5 bases). The length of the CDR3 is 14 residues. With 0 bases removed from V and 7 bases from J, the gap between germline ends came to 10 bases. Germline V gene lookup returns CDR1 SGDLS and CDR2 YYNGEE. CDR3 nucleotides: TGTGCCAGCAGCGTAGGACAGTCGTACGGGGAGCTGTTTTTT. This codes for CASSVGQSYGELFF.

V usage is TRBV5-4 and J usage is TRBJ2-3, with 9 bases matching TRBD1. After removal of 4 bases from V and 4 bases from J, the junction contained 7 bases not matched to a gene. The CDR3 is 15 residues long. Germline CDR1 is SGHNT and CDR2 is YYREEE (reference sequence). CDR3 DNA sequence: TGTGCCAGCAGCAAGGGGACAGGGCTGGCAGATACGCAGTATTTT. Translated: CASSKGTGLADTQYF.

This sequence joins TRBV9 and TRBJ2-7; D is undetermined. CDR3 length equals 13 residues. V gave up 3 bases and J gave up 2 bases, with 9 bases separating them. Looked up from germline, CDR1 is SGDLS and CDR2 is YYNGEE. In DNA form, the CDR3 reads TGTGCCAGCAGCGGTCGAGTGCCCTACGAGCAGTACTTC. Translation gives CASSGRVPYEQYF.

In DNA form, the CDR3 reads TGTGCCAGCAGTTTATTAATGGGGACAGGGGACTCCTACGAGCAGTACTTC. Its translation is CASSLLMGTGDSYEQYF. The V gene is TRBV27, the J gene TRBJ2-7; 10 bases fit TRBD1. CDR1 is MNHEY and CDR2 is SMNVEV in the germline V gene (reference sequence). The length of the CDR3 is 17 residues. V lost 1 base to trimming and J lost 0 bases; unmatched junction nucleotides: 6.

This chain's CDR3 is CASSATHRGAWADTQYF. CDR3 bases: TGTGCCAGCAGCGCCACCCACCGGGGAGCCTGGGCAGATACGCAGTATTTT. The gene calls are TRBV9 and TRBJ2-3, with D possibly TRBD2 on 5 matching bases. Germline V lookup: CDR1 SGDLS, CDR2 YYNGEE. V shed 3 bases and J shed 4 bases, with 21 bases lying between them. The CDR3 has 17 amino acids. The full variable domain, with the rest looked up from reference TRBV9 and TRBJ2-3, is DSGVTQTPKHLITATGQRVTLRCSPRSGDLSVYWYQQSLDQGLQFLIQYYNGEERAKGNILERFSAQQFPDLHSELNLSSLELGDSALYFCASSATHRGAWADTQYFGPGTRLTVL.

The chain joins TRBV11-2 to TRBJ2-1; no clear D. The ends were cut back, 2 bases at V and 8 bases at J, with 7 bases in the middle. The CDR3 is 12 amino acids. Germline V gene data show CDR1 as SGHAT and CDR2 as FQNNGV. The CDR3 region has the DNA TGTGCCAGCAGCTTATGGCTCGATGAGCAGTTCTTC. Translated: CASSLWLDEQFF.

The chain carries TRBV19 and TRBJ2-6; D might be TRBD2 (6 bases). The ends were cut back, 1 base at V and 2 bases at J, with 12 bases in the middle. Germline CDR1 is LNHDA and CDR2 is SQIVND (reference sequence). This CDR3 has 17 amino acids. The CDR3 DNA reads as TGTGCCAGTAGTATAGCGGTTGGCGGGGCTGGGGCCAACGTCCTGACTTTC. It translates to CASSIAVGGAGANVLTF.

This clone came up once. The chain links TRBV5-1 to TRBJ2-2, with TRBD2 as a possible D gene (6 bases). The CDR3 has 15 residues. The germline gives CDR1 SGHRS, CDR2 YFSETQ. The V end lost 4 bases, the J end lost 4 bases, and 14 bases lay between the germline ends. The CDR3 DNA follows: TGCGCCAGCAGCGTTGCGGGGTCGGTCACCGGGGAGCTGTTTTTT. It is translated as CASSVAGSVTGELFF. Full variable domain (outside the CDR3, taken from reference TRBV5-1 and TRBJ2-2): KAGVTQTPRYLIKTRGQQVTLSCSPISGHRSVSWYQQTPGQGLQFLFEYFSETQRNKGNFPGRFSGRQFSNSRSEMNVSTLELGDSALYLCASSVAGSVTGELFFGEGSRLTVL.

The chain has TRBV29-1 and TRBJ2-7, with TRBD1 matching 10 bases. Germline loops: CDR1 SQVTM, CDR2 ANQGSEA. The CDR3 covers 14 residues. V was clipped by 6 bases and J by 3 bases; unmatched bases: 8. The CDR3 bases are TGCAGCGTAGGAGGACAGGGGGACCACTACGAGCAGTACTTC. Translated, it gives CSVGGQGDHYEQYF.

The table lists this clone with a count of one. V gene TRBV10-2 combines with J gene TRBJ2-7; D possibly corresponds to TRBD1 (5 bases). Germline lookup yields CDR1 WSHSY and CDR2 SAAADI. This CDR3 is built from 14 residues. Trimming removed 3 bases from V and 6 bases from J, with 15 bases in between. The CDR3 coding sequence is TGCGCCAGCAGTGATTGGGGCCGCTCCACCGAGCAGTACTTC. Translating gives CASSDWGRSTEQYF.

The CDR3 sequence is CASSVSVYEQYF. The CDR3 coding sequence is TGTGCCAGCAGCGTTAGCGTTTACGAGCAGTACTTC. The V gene is TRBV11-2, the J gene TRBJ2-7; maybe TRBD2 (5 bases). This CDR3 contains 12 residues. V shed 5 bases and J shed 4 bases, with 9 bases lying between them. The germline CDR1 and CDR2 sequences are SGHAT and FQNNGV.

The chain combines TRBV7-9 with TRBJ1-1, with 9 bases lining up with TRBD1. V lost 5 bases, J lost 5 bases, and 3 bases stayed unmatched. CDR1 SEHNR and CDR2 FQNEAQ come from the germline V gene (reference sequence). This CDR3 contains 13 residues. For the CDR3, the DNA is TGTGCCAGCAGCCTCGGGACAGGGACTGAAGCTTTCTTT. This translates into CASSLGTGTEAFF. The complete variable domain, with remaining parts taken from reference TRBV7-9 and TRBJ1-1, reads DTGVSQNPRHKITKRGQNVTFRCDPISEHNRLYWYRQTLGQGPEFLTYFQNEAQLEKSRLLSDRFSAERPKGSFSTLEIQRTEQGDSAMYLCASSLGTGTEAFFGQGTRLTVV.

There are a few counts of this clone. V is TRBV6-1 and J is TRBJ2-1, with 8 bases aligning to TRBD2. The V segment lost 4 bases and the J segment 7 bases; nucleotides outside the gene matches: 12. This CDR3 spans 16 amino acids. Germline values: CDR1 MNHNS, CDR2 SASEGT. The CDR3 loop is CASSARTGTRVNEQFF. CDR3 nucleotides: TGTGCCAGCAGTGCTCGAACCGGGACTAGGGTGAATGAGCAGTTCTTC.

The chain links TRBV5-4 to TRBJ2-5; D may be TRBD2 (5 bases). V lost 2 bases and J lost 5, with 13 bases in between. Germline CDR1 reads SGHNT; CDR2 reads YYREEE (reference sequence). The CDR3 length is 14 residues. CDR3: CASSFNGVGETQYF. CDR3 sequence (DNA): TGTGCCAGCAGCTTTAACGGGGTAGGGGAGACCCAGTACTTC.

The genes are TRBV5-1 and TRBJ1-1; TRBD1 is a possible D gene (6 bases). The CDR3 consists of 15 residues. With 5 bases removed from V and 4 bases from J, the gap between germline ends came to 18 bases. The germline CDR1 and CDR2 sequences are SGHRS and YFSETQ. The CDR3 loop is CASRDATGGGTEAFF. The CDR3 nucleotides are TGCGCCAGCAGGGACGCTACGGGAGGGGGCACTGAAGCTTTCTTT.

The chain has TRBV30 and TRBJ1-1, with TRBD1 matching over 8 bases. J lost 2 bases, V lost 1 base, and 3 bases had no gene match. CDR1 GTSNPN and CDR2 SVGIG come from the germline V gene (reference sequence). This CDR3 region has 14 residues. As DNA, the CDR3 is TGTGCCTGGAGTGATGGGACAGGCAACACTGAAGCTTTCTTT. Translation: CAWSDGTGNTEAFF.

The V call is TRBV10-2, the J call TRBJ1-5, with 7 positions matching TRBD1. The CDR3 totals 19 residues. CDR1 is WSHSY, CDR2 SAAADI, per germline. Trimming took 6 bases from V and 2 from J; bases not matched to a gene: 19. CDR3 loop: CASSTIRTGQSPGNQPQHF. The CDR3 bases are TGCGCCAGCAGCACGATTCGGACAGGTCAATCTCCGGGCAATCAGCCCCAGCATTTT.

V and J are TRBV28 and TRBJ2-7; the match to TRBD1 covers 8 bases. CDR3 length: 15 residues. The germline V gene encodes CDR1 MDHEN and CDR2 SYDVKM. Trimming removed 4 bases from V and 3 bases from J; junction bases left unmatched: 8. CDR3 sequence: CASSSLLGQGYEQYF. The CDR3 nucleotides are TGTGCCAGCAGTTCCCTCCTCGGACAGGGCTACGAGCAGTACTTC. Full variable domain (missing parts from reference TRBV28 and TRBJ2-7): DVKVTQSSRYLVKRTGEKVFLECVQDMDHENMFWYRQDPGLGLRLIYFSYDVKMKEKGDIPEGYSVSREKKERFSLILESASTNQTSMYLCASSSLLGQGYEQYFGPGTRLTVT.

V gene TRBV5-1 combines with J gene TRBJ2-5, with TRBD1 matching 11 bases. Trimming cost V 4 bases and J 1 base; bases outside gene matches: 6. CDR3 length: 16 amino acids. The germline V gene has CDR1 SGHRS and CDR2 YFSETQ. The CDR3 region is CASSPGQGDAQETQYF. The CDR3 DNA follows: TGCGCCAGCAGCCCGGGACAGGGGGATGCCCAAGAGACCCAGTACTTC.

J is TRBJ1-2 and V is TRBV9; D unresolved. Germline CDR1 SGDLS, CDR2 YYNGEE. Trimming removed 5 bases from V and 6 bases from J, with 11 bases in between. CDR3 length: 12 residues. CDR3 sequence (DNA): TGTGCCAGCAGGAATGACGGAGATGGCTACACCTTC. It yields the protein CASRNDGDGYTF.

There are a few counts of this clone. The rearrangement uses TRBV6-6 and TRBJ2-3, with TRBD1 identical over 7 bases. This CDR3 has 13 residues. V lost 6 bases and J lost 3; bases outside the gene matches: 3. Germline values: CDR1 MNHNY, CDR2 SVGAGI (reference sequence). In nucleotides, the CDR3 is TGTGCCAGCAGCAGACAGGGAACAGATACGCAGTATTTT. It codes for CASSRQGTDTQYF.

This clone has just one count. This rearrangement joins TRBV7-9 to TRBJ2-5; D not certain. The CDR3 spans 14 residues. Germline CDR1 SEHNR, CDR2 FQNEAQ (reference sequence). Deletions cut 2 bases from V and 4 bases from J, with 11 bases between. CDR3: CASSLTRGIETQYF. CDR3 nucleotide sequence: TGTGCCAGCAGCTTAACTCGTGGTATAGAGACCCAGTACTTC.

The count of this clone is one. The J gene is TRBJ1-1, the V gene TRBV7-9; 9 bases agree with TRBD1. Germline V gives CDR1 SEHNR, CDR2 FQNEAQ (reference sequence). V shed 5 bases, J shed 4 bases, and the junction held 8 bases outside the gene matches. The CDR3 covers 15 residues. The CDR3 reads CASSLVQGASTEAFF. The CDR3 DNA reads as TGTGCCAGCAGCCTCGTACAGGGGGCGAGCACTGAAGCTTTCTTT. Together with reference TRBV7-9 and TRBJ1-1, the CDR3 gives the full variable domain: DTGVSQNPRHKITKRGQNVTFRCDPISEHNRLYWYRQTLGQGPEFLTYFQNEAQLEKSRLLSDRFSAERPKGSFSTLEIQRTEQGDSAMYLCASSLVQGASTEAFFGQGTRLTVV.

The rearrangement links TRBV27 to TRBJ2-2, with 8 bases matching TRBD2. Germline V CDR1 and CDR2: MNHEY, SMNVEV (reference sequence). The V and J ends lost 7 bases and 7 bases, in that order; junction bases with no gene match: 11. The CDR3 has 15 residues. This chain's CDR3 is CASNPGLGFGGELFF. The CDR3 DNA reads as TGTGCCAGCAACCCGGGACTAGGGTTTGGCGGGGAGCTGTTTTTT.